These T cell receptor beta chains were read from a single sample in a study of T-cell reconstitution after alpha-beta-depleted transplantation in children. MiXCR, run by TCRdb on the PCR reads, gives a single entry per CDR3 protein. The profile covers 700,000 to 950,000 distinct CDR3 sequences, with approximately 15% appearing a single time and approximately 5% taken by the ten largest. Sequences were derived from PBMCs, mostly from graft donor cells, sampled 360 days after TCRalphabeta/CD19-depleted stem cell transplant. These receptors all stem from a male patient between 10 and 17 years old who had a stem cell transplant for acute lymphoblastic leukemia, so the T cells may come from the graft donor. Both conserved end residues are part of each CDR3. Fields, in order: D gene, clone size, J gene, V gene, CDR3 protein, CDR3 DNA. D genes are given only for firm matches. A row's size may be missing; if present it is once, few, many or a size class.

D: -
size: -
J: TRBJ1-2
V: TRBV24-1
CDR3: CATSPKDFFYGYTF
DNA: TGTGCCACCAGCCCGAAGGATTTTTTCTATGGCTACACCTTC

D: -
size: -
J: TRBJ2-6
V: TRBV10-3
CDR3: CAISASHSGANVLTF
DNA: TGTGCCATCAGTGCCAGCCACTCTGGGGCCAACGTCCTGACTTTC

D: -
size: -
J: TRBJ2-5
V: TRBV20-1
CDR3: CSARDSGSPQETQYF
DNA: TGCAGTGCTAGAGACTCGGGATCCCCTCAAGAGACCCAGTACTTC

D: TRBD1
size: few
J: TRBJ1-1
V: TRBV5-1
CDR3: CASSLWLSPGQGNTEAFF
DNA: TGCGCCAGCAGCTTGTGGTTGTCACCGGGACAGGGAAACACTGAAGCTTTCTTT

D: TRBD2
size: -
J: TRBJ2-7
V: TRBV18
CDR3: CASSHLSGPAYEQYF
DNA: TGTGCCAGCTCACACCTTAGCGGGCCTGCCTACGAGCAGTACTTC

D: -
size: -
J: TRBJ2-1
V: TRBV2
CDR3: CASSDVGYNEQFF
DNA: TGTGCCAGCAGTGATGTAGGGTACAATGAGCAGTTCTTC

D: -
size: -
J: TRBJ2-7
V: TRBV4-1
CDR3: CASSQLGTSYEQYF
DNA: TGCGCCAGCAGCCAACTCGGAACCTCCTACGAGCAGTACTTC

D: TRBD2
size: -
J: TRBJ2-3
V: TRBV6-1
CDR3: CASNSLFRDYTSSTDTQYF
DNA: TGTGCCAGCAACTCCCTTTTCCGGGACTACACTTCTAGCACAGATACGCAGTATTTT

D: -
size: many
J: TRBJ2-1
V: TRBV6-5
CDR3: CASSYSSLVDYNEQFF
DNA: TGTGCCAGCAGTTACTCCAGCCTGGTAGATTACAATGAGCAGTTCTTC

D: -
size: many
J: TRBJ2-7
V: TRBV15
CDR3: CATSYLRSGPAETYEQYF
DNA: TGTGCCACCAGCTACTTAAGGAGCGGGCCTGCGGAAACCTACGAGCAGTACTTC

D: TRBD1
size: few
J: TRBJ2-5
V: TRBV4-1
CDR3: CASSQRTGGGRSGETQYF
DNA: TGCGCCAGCAGCCAAAGGACAGGGGGCGGGAGGTCGGGAGAGACCCAGTACTTC

D: -
size: few
J: TRBJ2-1
V: TRBV12-3/TRBV12-4
CDR3: CASSYIYEQFF
DNA: TGTGCCAGCAGTTACATCTATGAGCAGTTCTTC

D: TRBD2
size: few
J: TRBJ2-7
V: TRBV5-6
CDR3: CASSVGLAGFGSEQYF
DNA: TGTGCCAGCAGCGTCGGACTAGCGGGATTCGGGAGCGAGCAGTACTTC

D: -
size: -
J: TRBJ2-7
V: TRBV15
CDR3: CATSRDFYYEQYF
DNA: TGTGCCACCAGCAGGGACTTCTACTACGAGCAGTACTTC

D: -
size: -
J: TRBJ2-5
V: TRBV6-5
CDR3: CASSYSRTPQETQYF
DNA: TGTGCCAGCAGTTACTCGAGGACTCCTCAAGAGACCCAGTACTTC

D: -
size: few
J: TRBJ1-2
V: TRBV20-1
CDR3: CSAREGTNYGYTF
DNA: TGCAGTGCTAGGGAAGGGACCAACTATGGCTACACCTTC

D: -
size: few
J: TRBJ2-5
V: TRBV29-1
CDR3: CSVARGGSQETQYF
DNA: TGCAGCGTTGCCAGAGGGGGTTCCCAAGAGACCCAGTACTTC